Listed below are T cell receptor beta chains from one sample, sequenced in a study of identical twins. TCRdb re-called the 5' RACE reads through MiXCR, storing one row per CDR3 protein. The table has approximately 890,000 distinct CDR3 sequences, around an eighth seen once. This same sample was also taken into another study, of yellow fever vaccine responses in identical twins.

Specimen: PBMCs. Receptors originate from a woman between 18 and 29 years old in good health. CDR3s include the opening cysteine and the closing phenylalanine or tryptophan. A D gene is named only where the DNA matches it firmly. Clone size is given for some rows only: seen once, a few or many times, or a class if the clone is expanded.

>TRBV10-3|TRBJ2-3|few|NA
CAISDRGRTDTQYF
TGTGCCATCAGTGACCGGGGGCGCACAGATACGCAGTATTTT
>TRBV18|TRBJ1-5|NA|TRBD1
CASSRDSPSPYSNQPQHF
TGTGCCAGCTCACGGGACAGCCCGAGCCCTTATAGCAATCAGCCCCAGCATTTT
>TRBV2|TRBJ2-3|NA|NA
CASSEQFVGTDTQYF
TGTGCCAGCAGTGAACAATTTGTGGGCACAGATACGCAGTATTTT
>TRBV12-3/TRBV12-4|TRBJ2-3|NA|NA
CASSFGTGGADTQYF
TGTGCCAGCAGTTTTGGGACTGGGGGAGCAGATACGCAGTATTTT
>TRBV10-3|TRBJ2-6|NA|NA
CAISPTREGSSGANVLTF
TGTGCCATCAGTCCGACCCGGGAAGGTAGCTCTGGGGCCAACGTCCTGACTTTC
>TRBV4-1|TRBJ2-3|many|NA
CASSQDLGDTQYF
TGCGCCAGCAGCCAAGACTTGGGAGATACGCAGTATTTT
>TRBV29-1|TRBJ2-5|few|NA
CSVDRGGKETQYF
TGCAGCGTTGATCGTGGGGGTAAAGAGACCCAGTACTTC
>TRBV20-1|TRBJ1-5|many|NA
CSAREGTSNQPQHF
TGCAGTGCTAGAGAGGGGACTAGCAATCAGCCCCAGCATTTT
>TRBV13|TRBJ2-1|NA|TRBD2
CASSLNYPPASGEYNEQFF
TGTGCCAGCAGCTTAAATTACCCCCCGGCTAGCGGGGAGTACAATGAGCAGTTCTTC
>TRBV7-6|TRBJ2-7|many|NA
CASSFGQSYEQYF
TGTGCCAGCAGCTTTGGGCAGTCCTACGAGCAGTACTTC